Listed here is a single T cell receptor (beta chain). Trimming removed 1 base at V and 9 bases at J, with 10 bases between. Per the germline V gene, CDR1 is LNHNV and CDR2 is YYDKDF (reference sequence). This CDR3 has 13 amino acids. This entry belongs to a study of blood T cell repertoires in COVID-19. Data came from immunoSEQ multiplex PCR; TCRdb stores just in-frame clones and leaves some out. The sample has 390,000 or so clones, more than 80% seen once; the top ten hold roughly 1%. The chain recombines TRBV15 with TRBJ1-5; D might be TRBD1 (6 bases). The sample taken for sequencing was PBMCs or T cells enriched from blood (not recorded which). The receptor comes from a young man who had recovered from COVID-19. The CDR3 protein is CATSRGDRRPQHF. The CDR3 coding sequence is TGTGCCACCAGCAGAGGCGACAGGCGGCCCCAGCATTTT. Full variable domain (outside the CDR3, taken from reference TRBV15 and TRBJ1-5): DAMVIQNPRYQVTQFGKPVTLSCSQTLNHNVMYWYQQKSSQAPKLLFHYYDKDFNNEADTPDNFQSRRPNTSFCFLDIRSPGLGDTAMYLCATSRGDRRPQHFGDGTRLSIL.